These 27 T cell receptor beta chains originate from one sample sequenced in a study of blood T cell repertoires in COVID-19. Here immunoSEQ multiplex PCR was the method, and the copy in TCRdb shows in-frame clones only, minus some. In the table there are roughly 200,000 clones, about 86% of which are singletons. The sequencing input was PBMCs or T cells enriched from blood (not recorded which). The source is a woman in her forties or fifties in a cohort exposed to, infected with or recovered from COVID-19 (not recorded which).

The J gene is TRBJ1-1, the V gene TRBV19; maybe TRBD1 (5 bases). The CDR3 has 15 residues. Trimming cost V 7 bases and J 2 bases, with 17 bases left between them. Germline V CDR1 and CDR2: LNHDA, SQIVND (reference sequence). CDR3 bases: TGTGCCAGTACCCCCCGAGGGGAGGGCAACACTGAAGCTTTCTTT. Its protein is CASTPRGEGNTEAFF.

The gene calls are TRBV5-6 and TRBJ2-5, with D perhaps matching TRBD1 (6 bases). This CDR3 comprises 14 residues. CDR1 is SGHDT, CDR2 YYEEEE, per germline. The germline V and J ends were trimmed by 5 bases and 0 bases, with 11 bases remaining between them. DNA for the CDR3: TGTGCCAGCAGTCACCAGGGGTACCAAGAGACCCAGTACTTC. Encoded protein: CASSHQGYQETQYF.

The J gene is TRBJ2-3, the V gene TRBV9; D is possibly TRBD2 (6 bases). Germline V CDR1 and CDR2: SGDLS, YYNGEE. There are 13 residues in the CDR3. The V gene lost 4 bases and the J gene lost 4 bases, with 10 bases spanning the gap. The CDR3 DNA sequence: TGTGCCAGCAGCCCCCGGAGGGCAGATACGCAGTATTTT. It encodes CASSPRRADTQYF.

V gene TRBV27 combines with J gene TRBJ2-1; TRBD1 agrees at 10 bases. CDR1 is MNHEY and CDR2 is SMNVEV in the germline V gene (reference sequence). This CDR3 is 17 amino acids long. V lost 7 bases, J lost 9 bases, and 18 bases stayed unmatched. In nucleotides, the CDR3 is TGTGCCAGCACCCGGGGGGTGGGGGACAGGGGAATTGGTGAGCAGTTCTTC. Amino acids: CASTRGVGDRGIGEQFF.

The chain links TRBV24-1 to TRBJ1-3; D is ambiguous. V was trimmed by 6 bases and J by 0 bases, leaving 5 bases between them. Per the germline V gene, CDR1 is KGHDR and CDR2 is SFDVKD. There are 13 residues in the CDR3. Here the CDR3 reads CATSSGSGNTIYF. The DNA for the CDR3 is TGTGCCACCAGTTCAGGCTCTGGAAACACCATATATTTT.

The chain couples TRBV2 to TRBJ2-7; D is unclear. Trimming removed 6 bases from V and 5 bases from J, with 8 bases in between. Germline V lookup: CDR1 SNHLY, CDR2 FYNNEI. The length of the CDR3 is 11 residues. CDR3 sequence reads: CASRARNEQYF. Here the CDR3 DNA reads TGTGCCAGCAGAGCCAGGAACGAGCAGTACTTC.

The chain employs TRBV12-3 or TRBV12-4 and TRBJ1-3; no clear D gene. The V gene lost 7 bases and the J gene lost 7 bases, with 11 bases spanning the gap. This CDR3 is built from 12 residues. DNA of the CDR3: TGTGCCAGCAAGGAGGGCCCGAACACCATATATTTT. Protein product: CASKEGPNTIYF.

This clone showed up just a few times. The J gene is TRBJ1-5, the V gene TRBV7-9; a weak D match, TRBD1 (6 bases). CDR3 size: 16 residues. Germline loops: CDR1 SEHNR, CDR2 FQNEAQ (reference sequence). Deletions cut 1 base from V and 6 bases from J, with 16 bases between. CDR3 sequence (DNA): TGTGCCAGCAGCTTAGTTTCCGGACAGTCTATTCAGCCCCAGCATTTT. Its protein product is CASSLVSGQSIQPQHF.

CDR3 DNA sequence: TGCAGCGTTGTAACAGGGGTCGGTGGCTACACCTTC. It is translated as CSVVTGVGGYTF. V usage is TRBV29-1 and J usage is TRBJ1-2; TRBD1 matches at 7 bases. The CDR3 has 12 residues. The V gene end was trimmed by 4 bases and the J gene end by 7 bases; junction bases not matched to a gene: 6. CDR1 is SQVTM, CDR2 ANQGSEA, per germline.

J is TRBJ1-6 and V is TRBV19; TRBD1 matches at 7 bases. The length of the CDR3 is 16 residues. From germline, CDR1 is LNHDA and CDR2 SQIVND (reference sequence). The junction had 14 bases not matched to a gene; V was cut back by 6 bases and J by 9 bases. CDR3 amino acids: CASSRNRQGIGSPLHF. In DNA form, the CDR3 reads TGTGCCAGTAGCCGTAACCGACAGGGAATAGGTTCACCCCTCCACTTT.

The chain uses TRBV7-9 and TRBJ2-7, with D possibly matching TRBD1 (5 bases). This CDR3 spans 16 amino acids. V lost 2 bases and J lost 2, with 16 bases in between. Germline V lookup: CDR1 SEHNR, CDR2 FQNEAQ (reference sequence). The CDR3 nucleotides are TGTGCCAGCAGCTTAAACGCACAGGTAGGGCCCTACGAGCAGTACTTC. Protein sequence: CASSLNAQVGPYEQYF.

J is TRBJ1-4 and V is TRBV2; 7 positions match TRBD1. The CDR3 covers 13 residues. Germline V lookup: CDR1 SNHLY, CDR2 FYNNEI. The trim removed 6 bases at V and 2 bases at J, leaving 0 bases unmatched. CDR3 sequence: CASRQGTNEKLFF. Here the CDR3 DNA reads TGTGCCAGCAGACAGGGGACTAATGAAAAACTGTTTTTT.

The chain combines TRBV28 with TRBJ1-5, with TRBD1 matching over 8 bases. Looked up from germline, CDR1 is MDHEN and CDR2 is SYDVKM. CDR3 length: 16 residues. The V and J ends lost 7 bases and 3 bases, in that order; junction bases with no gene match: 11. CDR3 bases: TGTGCCAGCACGCCCCCTCGGACAGGGAACAATCAGCCCCAGCATTTT. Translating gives CASTPPRTGNNQPQHF. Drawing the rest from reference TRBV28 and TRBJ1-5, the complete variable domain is DVKVTQSSRYLVKRTGEKVFLECVQDMDHENMFWYRQDPGLGLRLIYFSYDVKMKEKGDIPEGYSVSREKKERFSLILESASTNQTSMYLCASTPPRTGNNQPQHFGDGTRLSIL.

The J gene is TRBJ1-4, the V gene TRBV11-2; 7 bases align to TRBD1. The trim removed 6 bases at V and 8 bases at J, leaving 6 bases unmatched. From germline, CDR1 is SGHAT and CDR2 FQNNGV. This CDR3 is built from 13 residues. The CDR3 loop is CASRAQGREKLFF. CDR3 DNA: TGTGCCAGCAGAGCACAGGGGAGAGAAAAACTGTTTTTT.

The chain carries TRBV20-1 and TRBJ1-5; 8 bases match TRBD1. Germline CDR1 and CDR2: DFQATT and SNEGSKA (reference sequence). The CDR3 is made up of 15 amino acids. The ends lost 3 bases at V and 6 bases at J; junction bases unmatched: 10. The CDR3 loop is CSASLAQGVGQPQHF. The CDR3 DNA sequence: TGCAGTGCTAGTCTTGCACAGGGGGTGGGTCAGCCCCAGCATTTT.

This CDR3 reads CASSQAVTRQDYGYTF. CDR3 coding DNA: TGCGCCAGCAGCCAAGCTGTTACGAGACAGGACTATGGCTACACCTTC. The J gene is TRBJ1-2, the V gene TRBV4-1; D is perhaps TRBD1 (6 bases). Per the germline V gene, CDR1 is MGHRA and CDR2 is YSYEKL. The CDR3 covers 16 residues. Trimming left V 1 base short and J 3 bases short, with 15 bases between.

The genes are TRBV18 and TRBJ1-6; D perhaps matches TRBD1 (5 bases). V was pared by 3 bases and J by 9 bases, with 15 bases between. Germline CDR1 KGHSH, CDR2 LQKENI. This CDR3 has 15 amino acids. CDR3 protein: CASSPTTQVVSPLHF. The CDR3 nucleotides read TGTGCCAGCTCACCCACAACACAGGTAGTTTCACCCCTCCACTTT.

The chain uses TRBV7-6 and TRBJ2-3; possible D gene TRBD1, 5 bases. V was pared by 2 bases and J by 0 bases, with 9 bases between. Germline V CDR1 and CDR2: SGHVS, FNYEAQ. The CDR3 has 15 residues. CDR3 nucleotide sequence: TGTGCCAGCAGCTTAATACAGGCTAGCACAGATACGCAGTATTTT. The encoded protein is CASSLIQASTDTQYF.

The CDR3, as DNA: TGTGCCAGTAGTATAGGCAGGGAAGAGGAGACCCAGTACTTC. Protein product: CASSIGREEETQYF. V gene TRBV19 combines with J gene TRBJ2-5; maybe TRBD1 (5 bases). Trimming shortened V by 1 base and J by 5 bases, and 11 bases separated the two germline ends. Germline CDR1 reads LNHDA; CDR2 reads SQIVND (reference sequence). This CDR3 spans 14 amino acids.

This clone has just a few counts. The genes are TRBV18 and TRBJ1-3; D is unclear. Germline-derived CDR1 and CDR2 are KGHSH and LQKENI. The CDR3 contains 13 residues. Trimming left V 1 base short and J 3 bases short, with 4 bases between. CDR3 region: CASSPRVGNTIYF. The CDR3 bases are TGTGCCAGCTCACCACGCGTTGGAAACACCATATATTTT.

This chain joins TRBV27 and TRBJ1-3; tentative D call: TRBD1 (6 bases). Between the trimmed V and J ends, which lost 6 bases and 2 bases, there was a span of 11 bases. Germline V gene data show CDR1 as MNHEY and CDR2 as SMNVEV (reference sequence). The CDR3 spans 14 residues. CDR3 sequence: CASRPGVTGNTIYF. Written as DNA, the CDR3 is TGTGCCAGCAGACCAGGGGTAACTGGAAACACCATATATTTT.

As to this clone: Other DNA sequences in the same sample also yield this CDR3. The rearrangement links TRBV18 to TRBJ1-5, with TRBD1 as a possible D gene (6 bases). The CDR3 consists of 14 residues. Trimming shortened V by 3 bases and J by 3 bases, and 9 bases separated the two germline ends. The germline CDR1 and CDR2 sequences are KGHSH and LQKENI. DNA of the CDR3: TGTGCCAGCTCACCGGACAGCCCCAATCAGCCCCAGCATTTT. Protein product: CASSPDSPNQPQHF.

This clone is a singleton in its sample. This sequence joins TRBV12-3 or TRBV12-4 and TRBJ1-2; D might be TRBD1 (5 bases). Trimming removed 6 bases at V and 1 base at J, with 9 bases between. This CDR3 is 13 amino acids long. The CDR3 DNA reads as TGTGCCAGCAGACAGACAGATAACTATGGCTACACCTTC. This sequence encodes CASRQTDNYGYTF.

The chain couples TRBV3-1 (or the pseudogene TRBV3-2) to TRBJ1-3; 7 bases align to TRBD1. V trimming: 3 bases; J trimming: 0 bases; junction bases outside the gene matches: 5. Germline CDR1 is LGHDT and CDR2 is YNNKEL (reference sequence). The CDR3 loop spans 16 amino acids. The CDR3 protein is CASSHEAGGSGNTIYF. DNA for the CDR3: TGTGCCAGCAGCCATGAGGCAGGGGGCTCTGGAAACACCATATATTTT.

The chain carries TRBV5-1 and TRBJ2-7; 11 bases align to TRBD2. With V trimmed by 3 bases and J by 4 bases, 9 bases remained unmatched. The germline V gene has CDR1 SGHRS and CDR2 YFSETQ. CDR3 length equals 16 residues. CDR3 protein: CASSSIAGGPVYEQYF. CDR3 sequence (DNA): TGCGCCAGCAGCTCGATAGCGGGGGGGCCCGTTTACGAGCAGTACTTC.

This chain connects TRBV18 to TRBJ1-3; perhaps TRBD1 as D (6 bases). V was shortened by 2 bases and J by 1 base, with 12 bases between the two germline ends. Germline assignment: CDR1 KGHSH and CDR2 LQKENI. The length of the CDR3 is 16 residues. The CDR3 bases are TGTGCCAGCTCACCAGAACGGACAGTTTCTGGAAACACCATATATTTT. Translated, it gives CASSPERTVSGNTIYF.

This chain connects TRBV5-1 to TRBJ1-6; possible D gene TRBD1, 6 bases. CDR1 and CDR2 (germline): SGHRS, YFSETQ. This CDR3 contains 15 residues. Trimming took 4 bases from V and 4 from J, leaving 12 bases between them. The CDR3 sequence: CASSRGGSYNSPLHF. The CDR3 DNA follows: TGCGCCAGCAGCAGAGGGGGATCTTATAATTCACCCCTCCACTTT.